Given below is one T cell receptor beta chain in context. Its antigen is currently unknown. This CDR3 is built from 14 residues. The germline V gene encodes CDR1 KGHSH and CDR2 LQKENI. V lost 5 bases, J lost 5 bases, and 15 bases lay in between. Sequencing of TCR beta drew on CD8+ and CD4+ T cells from blood. Negative isolation was applied to CD8+ and CD4+ T cells, and FACS enrichment was applied to TEMRA cells. This entry is derived from a study of CD8 T cells in Susac syndrome. An amount of RNA that ranged from roughly 0.5 to 1 ug was reverse transcribed with random hexamers. The CDR3 of TCR beta was amplified by immunoSEQ multiplex PCR across 54 Vbeta and 13 Jbeta. TCRdb reprocessed the immunoSEQ multiplex PCR reads with MiXCR, giving one entry per CDR3 protein. The table lists 100,000 to 150,000 distinct CDR3 sequences, nearly 95% of them singletons, with 0.12% in the top ten. The study, taken as a whole, reports: The authors acknowledged that their TCR sequencing and HLA analysis involved a relatively small number of individuals.

This chain connects TRBV18 to TRBJ1-1; TRBD1 might be the D (5 bases). What was sequenced was CD4+ T cells from PBMCs. This receptor was identified in a human donor in good health. CDR3 protein: CASSTQESKTEAFF. The DNA for the CDR3 is TGTGCCAGCTCAACACAGGAATCGAAGACTGAAGCTTTCTTT.